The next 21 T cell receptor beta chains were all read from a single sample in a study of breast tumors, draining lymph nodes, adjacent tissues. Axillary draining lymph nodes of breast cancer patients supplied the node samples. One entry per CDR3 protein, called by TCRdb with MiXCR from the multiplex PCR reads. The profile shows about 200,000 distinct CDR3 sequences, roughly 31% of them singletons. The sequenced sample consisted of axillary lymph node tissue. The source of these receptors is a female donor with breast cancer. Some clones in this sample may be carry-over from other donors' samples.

CDR3 sequence reads: CASAPGGETPQHF. CDR3 nucleotides: TGTGCCAGCGCACCCGGGGGGGAGACGCCCCAGCATTTT. V gene TRBV6-1 combines with J gene TRBJ1-5; tentatively, D is TRBD1 (5 bases). The CDR3 has 13 amino acids. Germline lookup yields CDR1 MNHNS and CDR2 SASEGT. V shed 8 bases and J shed 9 bases, with 17 bases lying between them.

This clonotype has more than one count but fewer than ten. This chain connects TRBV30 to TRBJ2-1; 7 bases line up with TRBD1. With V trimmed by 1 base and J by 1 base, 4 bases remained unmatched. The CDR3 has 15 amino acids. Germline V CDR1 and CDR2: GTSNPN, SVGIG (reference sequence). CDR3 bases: TGTGCCTGGAGTGGGACAGGCCGATCCTACAATGAGCAGTTCTTC. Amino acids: CAWSGTGRSYNEQFF.

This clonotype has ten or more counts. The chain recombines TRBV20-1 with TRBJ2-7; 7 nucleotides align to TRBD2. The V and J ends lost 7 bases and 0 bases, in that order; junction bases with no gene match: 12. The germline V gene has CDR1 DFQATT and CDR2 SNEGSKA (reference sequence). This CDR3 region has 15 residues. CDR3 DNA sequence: TGCAGTGTCCCCGGGGGGAAAGGTAGCTCCTACGAGCAGTACTTC. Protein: CSVPGGKGSSYEQYF.

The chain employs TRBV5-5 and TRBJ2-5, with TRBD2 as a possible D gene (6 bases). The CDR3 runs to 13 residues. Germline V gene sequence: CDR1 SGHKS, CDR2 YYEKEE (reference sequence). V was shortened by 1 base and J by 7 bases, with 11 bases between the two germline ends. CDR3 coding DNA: TGTGCCAGCAGCTTGACGGGGGAGGCGACCCAGTACTTC. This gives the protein CASSLTGEATQYF. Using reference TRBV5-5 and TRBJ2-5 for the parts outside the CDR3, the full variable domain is DAGVTQSPTHLIKTRGQQVTLRCSPISGHKSVSWYQQVLGQGPQFIFQYYEKEERGRGNFPDRFSARQFPNYSSELNVNALLLGDSALYLCASSLTGEATQYFGPGTRLLVL.

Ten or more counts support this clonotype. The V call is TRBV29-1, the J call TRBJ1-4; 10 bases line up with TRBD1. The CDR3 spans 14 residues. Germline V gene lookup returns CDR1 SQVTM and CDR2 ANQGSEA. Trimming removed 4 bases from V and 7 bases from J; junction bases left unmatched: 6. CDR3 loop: CSVVLGTGAEKLFF. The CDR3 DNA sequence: TGCAGCGTTGTTCTCGGGACAGGGGCTGAAAAACTGTTTTTT. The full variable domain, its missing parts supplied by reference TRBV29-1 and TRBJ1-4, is SAVISQKPSRDICQRGTSLTIQCQVDSQVTMMFWYRQQPGQSLTLIATANQGSEATYESGFVIDKFPISRPNLTFSTLTVSNMSPEDSSIYLCSVVLGTGAEKLFFGSGTQLSVL.

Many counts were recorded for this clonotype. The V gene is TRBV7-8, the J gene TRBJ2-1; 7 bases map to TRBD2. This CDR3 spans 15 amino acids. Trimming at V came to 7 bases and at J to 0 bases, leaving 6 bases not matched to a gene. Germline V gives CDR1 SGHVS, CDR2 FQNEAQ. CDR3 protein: CASMLGGSSYNEQFF. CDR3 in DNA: TGTGCCAGCATGTTGGGGGGGAGCTCCTACAATGAGCAGTTCTTC.

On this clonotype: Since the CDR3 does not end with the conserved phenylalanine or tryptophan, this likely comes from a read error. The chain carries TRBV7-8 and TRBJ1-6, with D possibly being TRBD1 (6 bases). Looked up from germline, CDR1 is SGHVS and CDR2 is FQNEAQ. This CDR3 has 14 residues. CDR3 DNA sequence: TGTGCCAGCAGCCCCGACAGGAGTAATCCACCCCTCCACCTT. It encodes CASSPDRSNPPLHL.

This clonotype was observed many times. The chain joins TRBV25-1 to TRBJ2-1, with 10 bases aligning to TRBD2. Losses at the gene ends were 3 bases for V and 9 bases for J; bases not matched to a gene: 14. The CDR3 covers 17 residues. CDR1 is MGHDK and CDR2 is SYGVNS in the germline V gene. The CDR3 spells CASSDSGLADSGLEQFF. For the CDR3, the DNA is TGTGCCAGCAGTGATTCTGGACTAGCGGATAGCGGTCTTGAGCAGTTCTTC.

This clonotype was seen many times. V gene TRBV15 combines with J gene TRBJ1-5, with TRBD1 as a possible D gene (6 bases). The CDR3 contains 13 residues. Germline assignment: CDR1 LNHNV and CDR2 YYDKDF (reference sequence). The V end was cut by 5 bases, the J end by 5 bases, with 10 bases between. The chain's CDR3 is CATSRNRDQPQHF. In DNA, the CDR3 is TGTGCCACCAGCCGTAACAGGGATCAGCCCCAGCATTTT.

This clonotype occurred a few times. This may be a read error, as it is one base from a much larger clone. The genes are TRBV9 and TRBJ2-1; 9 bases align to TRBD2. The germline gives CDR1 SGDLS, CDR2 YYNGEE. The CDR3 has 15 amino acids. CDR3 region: CASSVDAGGRVEPFF. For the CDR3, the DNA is TGTGCCAGCAGCGTAGATGCGGGAGGGCGTGTCGAGCCGTTCTTC. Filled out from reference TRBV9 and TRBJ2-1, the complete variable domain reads DSGVTQTPKHLITATGQRVTLRCSPRSGDLSVYWYQQSLDQGLQFLIQYYNGEERAKGNILERFSAQQFPDLHSELNLSSLELGDSALYFCASSVDAGGRVEPFFGPGTRLTVL.

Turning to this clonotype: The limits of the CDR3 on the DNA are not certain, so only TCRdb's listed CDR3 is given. The CDR3 sequence: CASSVAAGTASPPHF. This chain connects TRBV9 to TRBJ1-6; TRBD1, as called in the table, went unchecked against the DNA. The V gene's germline CDR1 is SGDLS and CDR2 YYNGEE. The length of the CDR3 is 15 amino acids, counting both ends.

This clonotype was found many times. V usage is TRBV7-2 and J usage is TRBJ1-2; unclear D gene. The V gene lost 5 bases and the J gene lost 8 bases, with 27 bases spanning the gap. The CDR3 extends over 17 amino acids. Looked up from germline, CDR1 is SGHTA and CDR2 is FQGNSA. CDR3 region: CASSAEPAASKQAGYTF. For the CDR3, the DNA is TGTGCCAGCAGCGCAGAACCCGCGGCCTCAAAACAAGCAGGCTACACCTTC. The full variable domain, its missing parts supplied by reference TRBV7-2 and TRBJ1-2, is GAGVSQSPSNKVTEKGKDVELRCDPISGHTALYWYRQSLGQGLEFLIYFQGNSAPDKSGLPSDRFSAERTGGSVSTLTIQRTQQEDSAVYLCASSAEPAASKQAGYTFGSGTRLTVV.

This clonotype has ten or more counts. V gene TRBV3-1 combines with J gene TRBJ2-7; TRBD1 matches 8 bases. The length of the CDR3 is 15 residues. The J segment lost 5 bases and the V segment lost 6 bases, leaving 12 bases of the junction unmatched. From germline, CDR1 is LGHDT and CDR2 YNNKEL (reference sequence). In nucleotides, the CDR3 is TGTGCCAGCAGTCCTACTGGACAGGGCTCTAACGAGCAGTACTTC. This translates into CASSPTGQGSNEQYF.

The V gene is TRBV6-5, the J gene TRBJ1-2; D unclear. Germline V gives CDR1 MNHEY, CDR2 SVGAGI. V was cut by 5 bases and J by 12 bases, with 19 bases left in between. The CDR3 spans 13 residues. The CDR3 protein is CASSLSRSSGNTF. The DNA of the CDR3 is TGTGCCAGCAGTCTCTCTCGCAGCTCTGGAAACACCTTC.

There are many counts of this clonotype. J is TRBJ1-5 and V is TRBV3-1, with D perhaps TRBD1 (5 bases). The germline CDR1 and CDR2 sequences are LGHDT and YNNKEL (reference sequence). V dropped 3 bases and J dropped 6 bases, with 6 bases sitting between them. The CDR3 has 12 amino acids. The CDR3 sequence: CASSHGGQPQHF. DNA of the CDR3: TGTGCCAGCAGCCACGGGGGTCAGCCCCAGCATTTT.

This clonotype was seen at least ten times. Here the CDR3 reads CASSLGRSVYDEKLFF. The CDR3 DNA is TGTGCCAGCAGCTTGGGGCGGAGCGTTTATGATGAAAAACTGTTTTTT. The rearrangement joins TRBV7-9 to TRBJ1-4; tentative D call: TRBD1 (5 bases). The CDR3 loop spans 16 amino acids. Trimming took off 3 bases at V and 6 bases at J, with 17 bases between the two ends. CDR1 is SEHNR, CDR2 FQNEAQ, per germline (reference sequence).

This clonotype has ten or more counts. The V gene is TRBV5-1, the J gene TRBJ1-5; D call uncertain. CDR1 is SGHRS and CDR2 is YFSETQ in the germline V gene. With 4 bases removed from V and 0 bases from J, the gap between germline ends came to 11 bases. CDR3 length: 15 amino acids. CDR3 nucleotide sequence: TGCGCCAGCAGCCCAATGGGAGTTAGCAATCAGCCCCAGCATTTT. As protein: CASSPMGVSNQPQHF.

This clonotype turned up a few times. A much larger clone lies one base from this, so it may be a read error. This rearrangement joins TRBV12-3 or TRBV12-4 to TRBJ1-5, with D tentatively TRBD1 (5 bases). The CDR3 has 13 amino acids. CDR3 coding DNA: TGTGCCGGCAGCTGGGGAGGGGATCAGCCCCAGCATTTT. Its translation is CAGSWGGDQPQHF.

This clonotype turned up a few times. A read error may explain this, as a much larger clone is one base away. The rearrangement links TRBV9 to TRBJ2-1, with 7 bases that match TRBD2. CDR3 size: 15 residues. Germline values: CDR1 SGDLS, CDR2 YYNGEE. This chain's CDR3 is CASSSAGSSYNEPFF. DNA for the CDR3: TGTGCCAGCAGCTCAGCGGGGAGCTCCTACAATGAGCCGTTCTTC.

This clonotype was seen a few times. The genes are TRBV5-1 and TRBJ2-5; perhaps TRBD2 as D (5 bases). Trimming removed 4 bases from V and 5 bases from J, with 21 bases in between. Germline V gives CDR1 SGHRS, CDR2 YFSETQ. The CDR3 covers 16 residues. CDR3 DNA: TGCGCCAGCAGCCCGGACCCGGGGTGGCAAGGCGAGACCCAGTACTTC. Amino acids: CASSPDPGWQGETQYF.

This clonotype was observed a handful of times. The CDR3 DNA follows: TGTGCCAGCAGTTTTAGCGATAGCAATCAGCCCCAGCATTTT. Translated, it gives CASSFSDSNQPQHF. This chain joins TRBV27 and TRBJ1-5; D gene ambiguous. The CDR3 has 14 amino acids. V dropped 3 bases and J dropped 0 bases, with 6 bases sitting between them. Germline lookup yields CDR1 MNHEY and CDR2 SMNVEV (reference sequence).